This TCR beta chain was sequenced for a study of T cell changes during pregnancy in multiple sclerosis. Per germline, CDR1 SGHVS and CDR2 FNYEAQ. The CDR3 consists of 15 residues. V shed 5 bases, J shed 4 bases, and the junction held 7 bases outside the gene matches. TCRdb's copy holds only in-frame clones and misses some; the assay was immunoSEQ multiplex PCR. The profile shows approximately 48,000 clones, more than 75% of them singletons. This clonotype was sampled from a female donor with multiple sclerosis, enrolled in a pregnancy study. This chain uses TRBV7-6 with TRBJ1-1, with 10 bases lining up with TRBD1. The input for sequencing was CD8+ T cells from peripheral blood mononuclear cells, taken before pregnancy. The CDR3 DNA sequence: TGTGCCAGCAGCGCAGACAGGGGGCAGGGCACTGAAGCTTTCTTT. It translates to CASSADRGQGTEAFF.